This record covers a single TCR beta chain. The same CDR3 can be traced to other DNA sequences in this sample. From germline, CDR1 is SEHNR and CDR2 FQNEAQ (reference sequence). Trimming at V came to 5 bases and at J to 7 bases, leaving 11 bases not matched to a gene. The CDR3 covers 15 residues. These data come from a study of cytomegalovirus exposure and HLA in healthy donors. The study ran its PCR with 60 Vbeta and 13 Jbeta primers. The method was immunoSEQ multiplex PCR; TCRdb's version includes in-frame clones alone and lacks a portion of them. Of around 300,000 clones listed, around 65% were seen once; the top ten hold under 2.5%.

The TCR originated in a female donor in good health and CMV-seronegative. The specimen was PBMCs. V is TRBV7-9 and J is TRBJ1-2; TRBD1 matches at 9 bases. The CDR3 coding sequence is TGTGCCAGCAGCGGGGGACAGGGACTCGTTCTTGGCTACACCTTC. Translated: CASSGGQGLVLGYTF.